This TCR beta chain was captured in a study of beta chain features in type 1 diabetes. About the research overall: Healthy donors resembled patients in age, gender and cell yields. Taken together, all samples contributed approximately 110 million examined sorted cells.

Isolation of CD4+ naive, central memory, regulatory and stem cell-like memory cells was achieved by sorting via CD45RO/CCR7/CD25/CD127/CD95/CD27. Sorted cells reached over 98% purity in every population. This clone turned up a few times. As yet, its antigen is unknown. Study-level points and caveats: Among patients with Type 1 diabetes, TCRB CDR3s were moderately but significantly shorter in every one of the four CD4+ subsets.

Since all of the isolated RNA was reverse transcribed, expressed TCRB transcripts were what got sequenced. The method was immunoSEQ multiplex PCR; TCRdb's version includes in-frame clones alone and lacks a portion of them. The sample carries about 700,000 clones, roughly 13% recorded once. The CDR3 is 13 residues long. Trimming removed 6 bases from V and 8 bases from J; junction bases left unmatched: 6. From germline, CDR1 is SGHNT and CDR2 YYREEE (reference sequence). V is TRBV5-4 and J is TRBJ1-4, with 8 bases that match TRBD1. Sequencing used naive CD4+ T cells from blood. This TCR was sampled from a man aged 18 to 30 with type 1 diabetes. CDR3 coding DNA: TGTGCCAGCACCAGGGGGCCTGAGGAAAAACTGTTTTTT. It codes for CASTRGPEEKLFF.